Given below is one T cell receptor beta chain in context. No cognate antigen has been identified for it. Base-call qualities are not available, and no considerably larger clone is one nucleotide away. Whole blood was collected in K2EDTA tubes by collaborating institutions according to the institutions' own protocols. For TCRbeta analysis, collaborators shipped samples in one of three forms: frozen whole blood, isolated PBMCs, or DNA extracted from either of those sample types. The immunoSEQ Assay, a bias-controlled multiplex PCR, was used to amplify TCRbeta CDR3 regions from genomic DNA. Regarding the original processing steps: The number of nucleated cells in each sample was estimated from the amplification of reference gene primers within the assay. To quantify the absolute abundance of each unique TCRbeta CDR3 rearrangement, sequence reads were collapsed and filtered. Productive Simpson clonality was computed per sample as the square root of Simpson's diversity index over productive rearrangements. TCRdb stores this immuneACCESS table with in-frame sequences only. Part of the clones is absent; in the studies checked, under half of the shortfall reflects unresolved V genes, and no reason is known for the rest. The V and J calls and clone size come from that table; D and trimming were worked out from the DNA. Counted in this sample were some 100,000 clones; around 90% of them appeared once. Jointly, the top ten make up under 7% of the sample.

The source of the sample is a study of blood T cell repertoires in COVID-19 (dated by TCRdb to 2019 to 2021). Regarding the study in general: Samples covering the acute and convalescent phases of COVID-19 were provided by collaborators in the United States, Italy and Spain. The material from the prospective study consisted of cDNA or gDNA derived from T cells, B-cell-depleted T cells, or PBMCs. Deeply sampled blood TCRbeta repertoires from subjects exposed to, actively infected with, or recovered from COVID-19 were included in the dataset. A freely available public database, intended as a resource for researchers studying the immune response to SARS-CoV-2, is where the repertoires were released. Samples came from the ongoing ImmuneRACE study (first 160 participants) plus 1,254 subjects from 6 global collaborators. The sample metadata nearly always contained a de-identified subject ID, COVID-19 status, age in years and sex. Where available, HLA class I and class II types were obtained from metadata supplied by the sample provider rather than from assay-based typing. Study-wide findings and limitations: The amount of clinical and demographic metadata varied by source and participant and was provided uncurated.

From its cysteine to its phenylalanine, the CDR3 spans 12 amino acids. Only CDR3 DNA is held: 36 bases, read in frame from base 1. This TCR was sampled from a woman aged 60 to 75 with acute or convalescent COVID-19. Sequencing used peripheral blood. The chain is assembled from TRBV21-1 and TRBJ1-2; the DNA was not used to check the table's D call, TRBD1. TRBV21-1 is an annotated pseudogene. The DNA sequence is as follows: TGTGCCAGCGGGGGCAGGAACTATGGCTACACCTTC. Protein translation: CASGGRNYGYTF.